The rows below give T cell receptor beta chains drawn from one sample of a study of cytomegalovirus exposure and HLA in healthy donors. The assay was immunoSEQ multiplex PCR, and TCRdb's table has in-frame clones only and misses some. Of fewer than 200,000 clones listed, 89% were seen once; the top ten hold 4.2%. Sequenced: PBMCs. All receptors derive from a man aged 18 to 30 in good health and CMV-seropositive. CDR3s include the opening cysteine and the closing phenylalanine or tryptophan. The D gene is left open where the match is weak. Only part of the rows carry a size: once, few, many, or a class if the clone is expanded.

size: -; J: TRBJ2-5; V: TRBV5-1; D: TRBD1; CDR3: CASSSGTAQETQYF; DNA: TGCGCCAGCAGCTCGGGGACAGCCCAAGAGACCCAGTACTTC
size: -; J: TRBJ2-3; V: TRBV27; D: -; CDR3: CASSPLERTTDTQYF; DNA: TGTGCCAGCAGTCCCCTGGAGAGAACTACAGATACGCAGTATTTT
size: -; J: TRBJ2-5; V: TRBV6-5; D: TRBD2; CDR3: CASSGVAGEETQYF; DNA: TGTGCCAGCAGTGGGGTAGCGGGAGAGGAGACCCAGTACTTC
size: -; J: TRBJ1-5; V: TRBV10-3; D: -; CDR3: CAISDSRGRNQPQHF; DNA: TGTGCCATCAGTGACTCTAGGGGTCGAAATCAGCCCCAGCATTTT
size: -; J: TRBJ1-1; V: TRBV5-6; D: TRBD1; CDR3: CASSSPGTGVTEAFF; DNA: TGTGCCAGCAGCTCCCCCGGCACAGGGGTGACTGAAGCTTTCTTT
size: -; J: TRBJ2-7; V: TRBV23-1; D: -; CDR3: CASGTPEQYF; DNA: TGCGCCAGCGGGACTCCCGAGCAGTACTTC
size: once; J: TRBJ2-7; V: TRBV5-1; D: TRBD1; CDR3: CASRRDRDYEQYF; DNA: TGCGCCAGCAGGCGGGACAGGGATTACGAGCAGTACTTC
size: -; J: TRBJ2-3; V: TRBV5-1; D: -; CDR3: CASSLPGGPSPTQEPDTQYF; DNA: TGCGCCAGCAGCTTGCCCGGGGGGCCATCCCCGACCCAAGAGCCAGATACGCAGTATTTT
size: -; J: TRBJ2-1; V: TRBV18; D: -; CDR3: CASSSTSYNEQFF; DNA: TGTGCCAGCTCATCGACATCTTACAATGAGCAGTTCTTC
size: -; J: TRBJ2-1; V: TRBV15; D: TRBD2; CDR3: CATSSLAGAFYNEQFF; DNA: TGTGCCACCAGTAGCCTAGCGGGAGCATTCTACAATGAGCAGTTCTTC
size: few; J: TRBJ1-1; V: TRBV2; D: -; CDR3: CASSEAGGTEAFF; DNA: TGTGCCAGCAGTGAAGCGGGGGGCACTGAAGCTTTCTTT
size: -; J: TRBJ2-7; V: TRBV6-5; D: TRBD2; CDR3: CASRLGLAAWEQYF; DNA: TGTGCCAGCAGACTCGGACTAGCGGCTTGGGAGCAGTACTTC
size: -; J: TRBJ2-7; V: TRBV10-2; D: TRBD2; CDR3: CASSRLAGNYEQYF; DNA: TGCGCCAGCTCTAGACTAGCGGGAAACTACGAGCAGTACTTC
size: -; J: TRBJ2-1; V: TRBV29-1; D: -; CDR3: CSVQAYNEQFF; DNA: TGCAGCGTTCAGGCTTACAATGAGCAGTTCTTC
size: -; J: TRBJ2-7; V: TRBV15; D: TRBD2; CDR3: CATSAAGGTYEQYF; DNA: TGTGCCACCAGTGCCGCGGGGGGTACCTACGAGCAGTACTTC
size: -; J: TRBJ2-1; V: TRBV19; D: TRBD1; CDR3: CASRDRGRGGEQFF; DNA: TGTGCCAGTAGGGACAGGGGAAGAGGCGGTGAGCAGTTCTTC
size: -; J: TRBJ1-2; V: TRBV4-1; D: TRBD1; CDR3: CASSQLGRDRGYGYTF; DNA: TGCGCCAGCAGCCAGCTAGGGCGGGACAGGGGCTATGGCTACACCTTC
size: once; J: TRBJ2-7; V: TRBV7-9; D: -; CDR3: CASSQRDFYEQYF; DNA: TGTGCCAGCAGCCAGAGGGACTTCTACGAGCAGTACTTC
size: -; J: TRBJ1-5; V: TRBV2; D: -; CDR3: CASSEWAGGSNQPQHF; DNA: TGTGCCAGCAGTGAATGGGCGGGGGGGAGCAATCAGCCCCAGCATTTT
size: -; J: TRBJ1-1; V: TRBV30; D: TRBD1; CDR3: CAWSSQGAVLNTEAFF; DNA: TGTGCCTGGAGTTCGCAGGGGGCCGTTTTAAACACTGAAGCTTTCTTT
size: -; J: TRBJ2-1; V: TRBV4-1; D: TRBD2; CDR3: CASSQDFKNLRLAGAEQFF; DNA: TGCGCCAGCAGCCAAGATTTTAAGAATCTTCGGCTAGCGGGAGCCGAGCAGTTCTTC
size: -; J: TRBJ2-2; V: TRBV9; D: -; CDR3: CASSVAETRRTGELFF; DNA: TGTGCCAGCAGCGTAGCAGAGACTAGACGCACCGGGGAGCTGTTTTTT
size: -; J: TRBJ2-7; V: TRBV6-5; D: TRBD2; CDR3: CASSYPLAVPYEQYF; DNA: TGTGCCAGCAGTTACCCACTAGCGGTCCCCTACGAGCAGTACTTC
size: -; J: TRBJ1-2; V: TRBV30; D: -; CDR3: CAWSVSGPDGYTF; DNA: TGTGCCTGGAGTGTGTCGGGTCCCGATGGCTACACCTTC
size: -; J: TRBJ2-5; V: TRBV29-1; D: -; CDR3: CSVEFAGALGETQYF; DNA: TGCAGCGTTGAATTCGCGGGGGCGCTTGGAGAGACCCAGTACTTC
size: -; J: TRBJ1-2; V: TRBV29-1; D: -; CDR3: CSVEGRGGNIDYGYTF; DNA: TGCAGCGTTGAAGGGCGGGGCGGGAATATAGACTATGGCTACACCTTC